The 5 T cell receptor beta chains presented below share a single source sample, sequenced in a study of shared clonotypes between healthy human individuals. Naive CD8 cells were CD45RO-negative, positively selected for CCR7, excluding terminally differentiated effector memory CD45RA+ cells. Some clones are missing from TCRdb's copy, which holds only in-frame ones; the method was immunoSEQ multiplex PCR. The sample shows 550,000 to 600,000 clones, 95% to 98% of them seen only once. The sequenced sample was naive CD8+ T cells sorted from blood. The receptors derive from a man aged 25 to 45 in good health.

The rearrangement links TRBV2 to TRBJ2-5, with no clear D. The length of the CDR3 is 13 residues. Germline loops: CDR1 SNHLY, CDR2 FYNNEI. Trimming shortened V by 2 bases and J by 4 bases, and 8 bases separated the two germline ends. The CDR3 DNA sequence: TGTGCCAGCAGTGAATGGGCTTCAGAGACCCAGTACTTC. It codes for CASSEWASETQYF.

The chain uses TRBV19 and TRBJ2-1; TRBD2 matches at 11 bases. Trimming removed 5 bases from V and 4 bases from J; junction bases left unmatched: 4. This CDR3 region has 15 residues. The germline V gene has CDR1 LNHDA and CDR2 SQIVND (reference sequence). The CDR3 here is CASSVAGGLYNEQFF. In DNA form, the CDR3 reads TGTGCCAGTAGTGTAGCGGGAGGGCTGTACAATGAGCAGTTCTTC.

The rearrangement uses TRBV7-2 and TRBJ1-5; D may be TRBD1 (6 bases). This CDR3 contains 14 residues. V lost 5 bases and J lost 4, with 12 bases in between. CDR1 and CDR2 (germline): SGHTA, FQGNSA. Here the CDR3 DNA reads TGTGCCAGCAGCACACAGGGCTGGAATCAGCCCCAGCATTTT. This translates into CASSTQGWNQPQHF. Full variable domain (missing parts from reference TRBV7-2 and TRBJ1-5): GAGVSQSPSNKVTEKGKDVELRCDPISGHTALYWYRQSLGQGLEFLIYFQGNSAPDKSGLPSDRFSAERTGGSVSTLTIQRTQQEDSAVYLCASSTQGWNQPQHFGDGTRLSIL.

The chain recombines TRBV18 with TRBJ2-2; maybe TRBD2 (6 bases). CDR1 is KGHSH, CDR2 LQKENI, per germline. The length of the CDR3 is 15 residues. V was trimmed by 2 bases and J by 4 bases, leaving 11 bases between them. CDR3 in DNA: TGTGCCAGCTCACCAGATCCGGGGGTCACCGGGGAGCTGTTTTTT. It yields the protein CASSPDPGVTGELFF.

This sequence joins TRBV7-2 and TRBJ2-5, with a weak D call TRBD2 (5 bases). The CDR3 extends over 13 amino acids. Trimming shortened V by 2 bases and J by 1 base, and 5 bases separated the two germline ends. The V gene's germline CDR1 is SGHTA and CDR2 FQGNSA. CDR3 protein: CASSLSGQETQYF. The CDR3 nucleotides read TGTGCCAGCAGCTTAAGCGGCCAAGAGACCCAGTACTTC.